The clone carrying this TCR beta chain was counted at least ten times. Its antigen is not identified. TCR beta CDR3 region amplification was performed from RNA transcripts. First-round RT-PCR of the TCR CDR3 relied on the HTBI primer set. TCRdb used MiXCR to reprocess the multiplex PCR reads, holding one entry per CDR3 protein. Of about 360,000 distinct CDR3 sequences listed, over 10% are singletons. The study enrolled patients aged 18 to 65 with newly diagnosed hyperthyroidism of under 2 months' duration. The sample is drawn from a study of T cells in Graves' hyperthyroidism and ophthalmopathy. The CDR3 has 15 amino acids. Trimming took 1 base from V and 2 from J, leaving 11 bases between them. CDR1 and CDR2 (germline): SGHRS, YFSETQ. Study-level results: Most thyroid-expanded clonotypes above 0.001 were also found in blood. The authors' 13 V-J model separated ophthalmopathy from stable hyperthyroidism.

The receptor comes from a woman aged 18-29 years with Graves' hyperthyroidism. Sequenced input: blood. The V call is TRBV5-1, the J call TRBJ2-3; D is unclear. CDR3 coding DNA: TGCGCCAGCAGCTTGAACGGGCAGGTCACAGATACGCAGTATTTT. Its translation is CASSLNGQVTDTQYF.